One and the same sample provided the 20 T cell receptor beta chains below, sequenced in a study of Ad26.COV2.S vaccination and SARS-CoV-2 variants. Here immunoSEQ multiplex PCR was the method, and the copy in TCRdb shows in-frame clones only, minus some. This table holds 350,000 to 450,000 clones, about 90% found once. Source: peripheral blood, taken after recovery from COVID-19. These receptors were obtained from a human donor who had recovered from COVID-19.

The chain is built from TRBV3-1 (or the pseudogene TRBV3-2) and TRBJ2-5, with D perhaps TRBD1 (6 bases). The CDR3 length is 15 residues. Germline CDR1 and CDR2: LGHDT and YNNKEL (reference sequence). The V end was cut by 1 base, the J end by 4 bases, with 13 bases between. DNA of the CDR3: TGTGCCAGCAGCCAAGTTGGTCTAGGGGGAGAGACCCAGTACTTC. Amino acid sequence: CASSQVGLGGETQYF.

The rearrangement uses TRBV5-1 and TRBJ2-5; perhaps D is TRBD1 or TRBD2 (6 bases each). This CDR3 is built from 14 residues. V was cut by 7 bases and J by 2 bases, with 15 bases left in between. CDR1 and CDR2 from the germline V gene are SGHRS and YFSETQ. The CDR3 DNA reads TGCGCCAGCCGGGGGCAGGGCTATCAAGAGACCCAGTACTTC. It yields the protein CASRGQGYQETQYF.

The gene calls are TRBV5-4 and TRBJ1-2; perhaps TRBD1 as D (5 bases). Trimming cost V 3 bases and J 5 bases, with 14 bases left between them. The V gene's germline CDR1 is SGHNT and CDR2 YYREEE (reference sequence). The CDR3 length is 14 residues. The CDR3 bases are TGTGCCAGCAGCTCCGGCGGACAATCTTATGGCTACACCTTC. Translating gives CASSSGGQSYGYTF.

The rearrangement joins TRBV10-3 to TRBJ2-3; 8 positions agree with TRBD2. This CDR3 is 13 amino acids long. Trimming at V came to 8 bases and at J to 4 bases, leaving 5 bases not matched to a gene. Germline V gene data show CDR1 as ENHRY and CDR2 as SYGVKD. CDR3 DNA: TGTGCCATCTCGCGCGGGGGGCCAGATACGCAGTATTTT. Amino acid sequence: CAISRGGPDTQYF.

V is TRBV6-5 and J is TRBJ2-5; the D gene is possibly TRBD2 (5 bases). V shed 2 bases and J shed 10 bases, with 11 bases lying between them. CDR3 size: 12 residues. Looked up from germline, CDR1 is MNHEY and CDR2 is SVGAGI. This CDR3 is CASSYPGGNQYF. The DNA of the CDR3 is TGTGCCAGCAGTTACCCCGGAGGAAACCAGTACTTC.

The chain couples TRBV19 to TRBJ1-1; TRBD1 matches 7 bases. V was pared by 3 bases and J by 7 bases, with 8 bases of the junction left unmatched. CDR1 and CDR2 (germline): LNHDA, SQIVND (reference sequence). The CDR3 consists of 14 residues. The CDR3 loop is CASSIQGVKGEAFF. The CDR3 nucleotides are TGTGCCAGTAGTATTCAGGGGGTGAAAGGTGAAGCTTTCTTT.

Of note for this clone: The sample carries other DNA sequences with the same CDR3. This chain joins TRBV27 and TRBJ1-2; no clear D gene. The length of the CDR3 is 13 residues. V was trimmed by 3 bases and J by 0 bases, leaving 5 bases between them. Germline assignment: CDR1 MNHEY and CDR2 SMNVEV (reference sequence). The CDR3 nucleotides read TGTGCCAGCAGTTTCGGTGCTAACTATGGCTACACCTTC. Its translation: CASSFGANYGYTF.

This chain connects TRBV6-5 to TRBJ2-2; D is unclear. The CDR3 has 12 amino acids. The V end was cut by 5 bases, the J end by 2 bases, with 3 bases between. The germline CDR1 and CDR2 sequences are MNHEY and SVGAGI. The CDR3 region is CASSINTGELFF. In DNA form, the CDR3 reads TGTGCCAGCAGTATTAACACCGGGGAGCTGTTTTTT.

Notes on this clone: The sample carries other DNA sequences with the same CDR3. The chain has TRBV2 and TRBJ2-7; unclear D gene. V was pared by 4 bases and J by 4 bases, with 5 bases between. Germline V gene data show CDR1 as SNHLY and CDR2 as FYNNEI. The CDR3 consists of 11 residues. This CDR3 reads CASSASYEQYF. The CDR3 DNA reads as TGTGCCAGCAGTGCCTCGTACGAGCAGTACTTC. Full variable domain (outside the CDR3, taken from reference TRBV2 and TRBJ2-7): EPEVTQTPSHQVTQMGQEVILRCVPISNHLYFYWYRQILGQKVEFLVSFYNNEISEKSEIFDDQFSVERPDGSNFTLKIRSTKLEDSAMYFCASSASYEQYFGPGTRLTVT.

The chain employs TRBV21-1 and TRBJ2-7. TRBV21-1 is tagged as a pseudogene. This CDR3 spans 14 amino acids. Here the CDR3 reads CASPKRVSYWEQYF. DNA for the CDR3: TGTGCCAGCCCCAAAAGGGTCAGCTACTGGGAGCAGTACTTC.

This clone has a handful of counts. This chain joins TRBV5-1 and TRBJ2-2; TRBD1 or TRBD2 may be the D gene (5 bases each). This CDR3 comprises 15 residues. V was pared by 7 bases and J by 3 bases, with 16 bases between. The V gene's germline CDR1 is SGHRS and CDR2 YFSETQ. This CDR3 reads CASGSGTSDTGELFF. The CDR3, as DNA: TGCGCCAGCGGATCCGGGACGTCCGACACCGGGGAGCTGTTTTTT.

Here the CDR3 DNA reads TGCGCCAGCGCTACAAGTCCTGGGGCAGGGTACGAGCAGTACTTC. Encoded protein: CASATSPGAGYEQYF. V usage is TRBV5-1 and J usage is TRBJ2-7; maybe TRBD1 (5 bases). Per the germline V gene, CDR1 is SGHRS and CDR2 is YFSETQ. CDR3 length: 15 amino acids. V was clipped by 7 bases and J by 4 bases, with 21 bases between them. Supplemented by reference TRBV5-1 and TRBJ2-7, the full variable domain reads KAGVTQTPRYLIKTRGQQVTLSCSPISGHRSVSWYQQTPGQGLQFLFEYFSETQRNKGNFPGRFSGRQFSNSRSEMNVSTLELGDSALYLCASATSPGAGYEQYFGPGTRLTVT.

This chain connects TRBV14 to TRBJ1-1; TRBD1 agrees at 7 bases. The V gene's germline CDR1 is SGHDN and CDR2 FVKESK. The CDR3 has 16 amino acids. The V segment lost 5 bases and the J segment 7 bases; nucleotides outside the gene matches: 16. This chain's CDR3 is CASSFYLTGLGDEAFF. CDR3 sequence (DNA): TGTGCCAGCAGCTTCTACTTGACAGGGCTCGGAGATGAAGCTTTCTTT.

This clone was seen just once. V and J are TRBV5-8 and TRBJ1-1; D is undetermined. Germline V gene lookup returns CDR1 SGHTS and CDR2 YDEGEE. The length of the CDR3 is 13 residues. Trimming cost V 3 bases and J 10 bases, with 16 bases left between them. For the CDR3, the DNA is TGTGCCAGCAGCTCGGACCGACTAAAAGGAGCTTTCTTT. This codes for CASSSDRLKGAFF. Full variable domain (rest looked up from reference TRBV5-8 and TRBJ1-1): EAGVTQSPTHLIKTRGQQATLRCSPISGHTSVYWYQQALGLGLQFLLWYDEGEERNRGNFPPRFSGRQFPNYSSELNVNALELEDSALYLCASSSDRLKGAFFGQGTRLTVV.

This clone was recorded at least ten times. V and J are TRBV4-1 and TRBJ2-5; 7 bases align to TRBD1. Per the germline V gene, CDR1 is MGHRA and CDR2 is YSYEKL. Trimming at V came to 3 bases and at J to 4 bases, leaving 2 bases not matched to a gene. CDR3 length: 13 amino acids. CDR3 DNA: TGCGCCAGCAGCCAGGCAGGGGGAGAGACCCAGTACTTC. Its translation: CASSQAGGETQYF.

The V call is TRBV6-6, the J call TRBJ1-2, with D uncertain. The CDR3 sequence is 13 residues long. Germline V gives CDR1 MNHNY, CDR2 SVGAGI (reference sequence). V lost 0 bases and J lost 4, with 6 bases in between. The CDR3 loop reads CASSYSIGYGYTF. CDR3 coding DNA: TGTGCCAGCAGTTACTCGATCGGCTATGGCTACACCTTC.

V is TRBV7-9 and J is TRBJ2-3, with D possibly TRBD1 on 6 matching bases. The CDR3 is 12 residues long. V was shortened by 6 bases and J by 5 bases, with 9 bases between the two germline ends. Germline V gene sequence: CDR1 SEHNR, CDR2 FQNEAQ (reference sequence). This CDR3 reads CASRQGIDTQYF. The CDR3 nucleotides are TGTGCCAGCAGACAGGGCATAGATACGCAGTATTTT.

The chain couples TRBV15 to TRBJ2-1, with D uncertain. This CDR3 spans 12 amino acids. Trimming took off 5 bases at V and 4 bases at J, with 6 bases between the two ends. Germline CDR1 LNHNV, CDR2 YYDKDF (reference sequence). This CDR3 is CATSLGYNEQFF. The CDR3 nucleotides are TGTGCCACCAGCTTAGGGTACAATGAGCAGTTCTTC.

V and J are TRBV4-3 and TRBJ2-3, with D possibly TRBD2 on 7 matching bases. This CDR3 comprises 18 residues. V was shortened by 0 bases and J by 2 bases, with 18 bases between the two germline ends. Germline-derived CDR1 and CDR2 are LGHNA and YSLEER. The CDR3 region has the DNA TGCGCCAGCAGCCAAGATGTGTTCGGCGGGGGCCTCACAGATACGCAGTATTTT. It translates to CASSQDVFGGGLTDTQYF.

V and J are TRBV5-1 and TRBJ2-7, with 8 bases matching TRBD1. Germline V lookup: CDR1 SGHRS, CDR2 YFSETQ. CDR3 length: 18 residues. Trimming cost V 4 bases and J 4 bases; bases outside gene matches: 19. CDR3 DNA: TGCGCCAGCAGCCCCACCTCTCTTCGGACAGGGATGGGGTACGAGCAGTACTTC. It encodes CASSPTSLRTGMGYEQYF.